The 30 T cell receptor beta chains presented below share a single source sample, sequenced in a study of beta chain features in type 1 diabetes. Expressed TCRB transcripts were sequenced because the entire RNA isolate underwent reverse transcription. Data came from immunoSEQ multiplex PCR; TCRdb stores just in-frame clones and leaves some out. This table has over 150,000 clones, around 8% appearing once. The sample was central memory CD4+ T cells from blood. The source is a man aged 18 to 30 in good health.

This clone has just a few counts. This chain uses TRBV28 with TRBJ2-7; tentatively, D is TRBD2 (7 bases). The germline CDR1 and CDR2 sequences are MDHEN and SYDVKM. V lost 6 bases to trimming and J lost 2 bases, with 20 bases between them. The CDR3 contains 16 residues. CDR3 DNA: TGTGCCAGCAGACCGCCGGGGGGCGGGAAAGCCTACGAGCAGTACTTC. It translates to CASRPPGGGKAYEQYF.

This clone has only a few counts. The sample carries other DNA sequences with the same CDR3. The CDR3 spells CASRLAGASDTQYF. CDR3 DNA: TGTGCCAGCAGACTAGCGGGGGCCTCAGATACGCAGTATTTT. The chain couples TRBV27 to TRBJ2-3; 11 bases are a match to TRBD2. This CDR3 is built from 14 residues. The V gene's germline CDR1 is MNHEY and CDR2 SMNVEV (reference sequence). The junction had 3 bases not matched to a gene; V was cut back by 6 bases and J by 4 bases.

There are many counts of this clone. The genes are TRBV7-9 and TRBJ2-5; tentatively, D is TRBD2 (6 bases). Germline CDR1 is SEHNR and CDR2 is FQNEAQ (reference sequence). This CDR3 is built from 16 residues. V lost 5 bases and J 0 bases, leaving 16 bases between the germline ends. CDR3 in DNA: TGTGCCAGCAGCCTTGGTTCGGGGGTGCACCAAGAGACCCAGTACTTC. It specifies CASSLGSGVHQETQYF.

The CDR3 nucleotides are TGCGCCAGCAGCTCCGGGGGGCCCAATGAGCAGTTCTTC. Its protein product is CASSSGGPNEQFF. The chain is built from TRBV5-1 and TRBJ2-1; D might be TRBD2 (7 bases). Trimming took off 3 bases at V and 6 bases at J, with 10 bases between the two ends. This CDR3 comprises 13 residues. Germline CDR1 SGHRS, CDR2 YFSETQ.

With regard to this clone: Since a far larger clone is one base different, this is likely a read error. The V call is TRBV5-6, the J call TRBJ1-2; 9 bases align to TRBD1. The CDR3 loop spans 13 amino acids. Unmatched junction bases numbered 2, after V lost 4 bases and J lost 4 bases. Germline CDR1 SGHDT, CDR2 YYEEEE. The CDR3 spells CASSPGQGYGYTF. In DNA form, the CDR3 reads TGTGCCAGCAGCCCGGGACAGGGCTATGGCTACACCTTC.

The sample holds a few counts of this clone. In the same sample, other DNA sequences code for this CDR3. The chain joins TRBV5-1 to TRBJ1-5, with 8 bases aligning to TRBD1. The length of the CDR3 is 14 residues. CDR1 SGHRS and CDR2 YFSETQ come from the germline V gene. V lost 4 bases and J lost 4; bases outside the gene matches: 4. CDR3 bases: TGCGCCAGCAGCCCAGGACAGGGTAATCAGCCCCAGCATTTT. Translating gives CASSPGQGNQPQHF.

This rearrangement joins TRBV4-3 to TRBJ1-2; the match to TRBD1 covers 9 bases. CDR3 size: 13 residues. The trim removed 5 bases at V and 8 bases at J, leaving 6 bases unmatched. The germline V gene encodes CDR1 LGHNA and CDR2 YSLEER. Written as DNA, the CDR3 is TGCGCCAGCAGCTCCGGACAGGGGACAGGCTACACCTTC. As protein: CASSSGQGTGYTF.

The rearrangement uses TRBV4-3 and TRBJ1-6; no definite D call. The CDR3 is made up of 15 amino acids. Germline V gene sequence: CDR1 LGHNA, CDR2 YSLEER. V lost 0 bases, J lost 3 bases, and 6 bases lay in between. Written as DNA, the CDR3 is TGCGCCAGCAGCCAAGATCCGGGCTATAATTCACCCCTCCACTTT. The encoded protein is CASSQDPGYNSPLHF.

The sample holds many counts of this clone. The chain joins TRBV4-1 to TRBJ2-7; the match to TRBD1 covers 7 bases. CDR1 is MGHRA and CDR2 is YSYEKL in the germline V gene. The CDR3 totals 15 residues. V lost 2 bases to trimming and J lost 3 bases; unmatched junction nucleotides: 7. The CDR3 DNA reads as TGCGCCAGCAGCCAAATGTTGACAGGGCGCTACGAGCAGTACTTC. It yields the protein CASSQMLTGRYEQYF.

This clone has only a few counts. J is TRBJ1-2 and V is TRBV6-5; 9 bases are a match to TRBD1. With 6 bases clipped from V and 2 bases from J, the junction kept 7 bases outside the gene matches. CDR1 is MNHEY and CDR2 is SVGAGI in the germline V gene. This CDR3 has 15 amino acids. CDR3: CASRWGQGANYGYTF. Here the CDR3 DNA reads TGTGCCAGCAGATGGGGACAGGGAGCGAACTATGGCTACACCTTC.

The gene calls are TRBV6-5 and TRBJ2-7, with D perhaps matching TRBD1 (7 bases). The CDR3 extends over 15 amino acids. V dropped 1 base and J dropped 5 bases, with 15 bases sitting between them. Germline values: CDR1 MNHEY, CDR2 SVGAGI. This CDR3 reads CASSYYRRGDHEQYF. The DNA of the CDR3 is TGTGCCAGCAGTTACTACCGCAGGGGGGATCACGAGCAGTACTTC.

The rearrangement uses TRBV7-2 and TRBJ2-1; 13 nucleotides align to TRBD2. This CDR3 comprises 16 residues. Germline V lookup: CDR1 SGHTA, CDR2 FQGNSA. After removal of 5 bases from V and 6 bases from J, the junction contained 7 bases not matched to a gene. This chain's CDR3 is CASSRVTSGGSNEQFF. The CDR3 DNA reads as TGTGCCAGCAGCCGGGTGACTAGCGGGGGGTCCAATGAGCAGTTCTTC.

This clone has a handful of counts. The chain joins TRBV7-8 to TRBJ2-5; TRBD2 aligns across 7 bases. The CDR3 is 17 amino acids. J lost 5 bases, V lost 2 bases, and 14 bases had no gene match. Germline loops: CDR1 SGHVS, CDR2 FQNEAQ. The CDR3 loop reads CASSLHSRTRARETQYF. The CDR3 nucleotides are TGTGCCAGCAGCTTACACAGCAGGACTAGGGCGAGGGAGACCCAGTACTTC.

The chain recombines TRBV5-4 with TRBJ2-3; D is ambiguous. V was trimmed by 4 bases and J by 2 bases, leaving 5 bases between them. CDR1 and CDR2 from the germline V gene are SGHNT and YYREEE (reference sequence). CDR3 length: 12 residues. Here the CDR3 reads CASSPSTDTQYF. The CDR3, as DNA: TGTGCCAGCAGCCCCTCCACAGATACGCAGTATTTT.

In this sample, this clone turned up a few times. The rearrangement uses TRBV4-3 and TRBJ2-2, with TRBD1 matching 8 bases. Germline V gene sequence: CDR1 LGHNA, CDR2 YSLEER. This CDR3 spans 15 amino acids. V trimming: 1 base; J trimming: 6 bases; junction bases outside the gene matches: 4. DNA of the CDR3: TGCGCCAGCAGCCAAGCGACAGGGGCGGCCGGGGAGCTGTTTTTT. Translation gives CASSQATGAAGELFF.

The chain couples TRBV30 to TRBJ1-1, with 7 bases matching TRBD1. This CDR3 is 15 amino acids long. The V segment lost 0 bases and the J segment 4 bases; nucleotides outside the gene matches: 8. Germline V CDR1 and CDR2: GTSNPN, SVGIG (reference sequence). CDR3 residues: CAWSVLTTGATEAFF. Here the CDR3 DNA reads TGTGCCTGGAGTGTACTGACAACAGGGGCCACTGAAGCTTTCTTT.

The chain carries TRBV27 and TRBJ1-5; 7 positions match TRBD1. This CDR3 comprises 16 residues. Looked up from germline, CDR1 is MNHEY and CDR2 is SMNVEV (reference sequence). The trim removed 0 bases at V and 2 bases at J, leaving 4 bases unmatched. The CDR3 DNA reads TGTGCCAGCAGTTTATCGGGACAGATGGGCAATCAGCCCCAGCATTTT. Translating gives CASSLSGQMGNQPQHF.

This clone was recorded at least ten times. The chain recombines TRBV6-6 with TRBJ2-2; possibly TRBD1 for D (6 bases). V lost 3 bases, J lost 5 bases, and 16 bases lay in between. CDR3 length equals 16 residues. Germline V gene sequence: CDR1 MNHNY, CDR2 SVGAGI (reference sequence). The CDR3 bases are TGTGCCAGCAGTTATAGACAGGCCCCCAATACCGGGGAGCTGTTTTTT. Protein sequence: CASSYRQAPNTGELFF.

This clone was counted only a few times. This chain connects TRBV4-2 to TRBJ1-2; 9 nucleotides line up with TRBD1. The ends lost 4 bases at V and 2 bases at J; junction bases unmatched: 14. Germline V gives CDR1 LGHNA, CDR2 YNFKEQ. This CDR3 spans 18 amino acids. The CDR3 region is CASSPSRGLGQGNYGYTF. CDR3 DNA: TGTGCCAGCAGCCCCAGTAGGGGCTTGGGACAGGGAAACTATGGCTACACCTTC.

The rearrangement uses TRBV2 and TRBJ1-3, with D unresolved. Germline CDR1 reads SNHLY; CDR2 reads FYNNEI. The CDR3 runs to 15 residues. The germline V and J ends were trimmed by 7 bases and 1 base, with 14 bases remaining between them. The CDR3 nucleotides read TGTGCCAGCACCACCGGTCCCGGGTCTGGAAACACCATATATTTT. Protein product: CASTTGPGSGNTIYF.

The rearrangement uses TRBV18 and TRBJ1-1; 12 positions agree with TRBD1. This CDR3 spans 15 amino acids. Germline V gene data show CDR1 as KGHSH and CDR2 as LQKENI. Trimming at V came to 5 bases and at J to 5 bases, leaving 6 bases not matched to a gene. CDR3 nucleotide sequence: TGTGCCAGCTCATCGGGGACAGGGGGCGAGACTGAAGCTTTCTTT. This gives the protein CASSSGTGGETEAFF.

This clone was counted between two and nine times. This chain uses TRBV5-1 with TRBJ1-2; TRBD1 aligns across 7 bases. The V and J ends lost 1 base and 6 bases, in that order; junction bases with no gene match: 6. The CDR3 has 14 amino acids. Germline V gives CDR1 SGHRS, CDR2 YFSETQ. The DNA of the CDR3 is TGCGCCAGCAGCTTGCCTGGGACAGCCCATGGCTACACCTTC. Translated, it gives CASSLPGTAHGYTF.

CDR3 amino acids: CASSPMAGGTEAFF. The CDR3 bases are TGTGCCAGTAGCCCGATGGCGGGGGGGACTGAAGCTTTCTTT. The rearrangement links TRBV19 to TRBJ1-1; D is perhaps TRBD1 (5 bases). CDR3 size: 14 residues. Germline V gives CDR1 LNHDA, CDR2 SQIVND (reference sequence). The ends were cut back, 6 bases at V and 5 bases at J, with 16 bases in the middle. The full variable domain, in which reference TRBV19 and TRBJ1-1 provide the parts outside the CDR3, is DGGITQSPKYLFRKEGQNVTLSCEQNLNHDAMYWYRQDPGQGLRLIYYSQIVNDFQKGDIAEGYSVSREKKESFPLTVTSAQKNPTAFYLCASSPMAGGTEAFFGQGTRLTVV.

Many counts were recorded for this clone. The V and J genes are TRBV28 and TRBJ2-7, with TRBD1 matching 10 bases. The germline V gene has CDR1 MDHEN and CDR2 SYDVKM. The CDR3 is 15 residues long. J lost 5 bases, V lost 6 bases, and 10 bases had no gene match. DNA of the CDR3: TGTGCCAGCAGCCCCCCGGGACAGGGGCGCCACGAGCAGTACTTC. It yields the protein CASSPPGQGRHEQYF. The full variable domain, rest sourced from reference TRBV28 and TRBJ2-7, is DVKVTQSSRYLVKRTGEKVFLECVQDMDHENMFWYRQDPGLGLRLIYFSYDVKMKEKGDIPEGYSVSREKKERFSLILESASTNQTSMYLCASSPPGQGRHEQYFGPGTRLTVT.

A word on this clone: Germline is not matched at one junction end, which may reflect a read error. The chain has TRBV15 and TRBJ2-1; 7 nucleotides agree with TRBD1. This CDR3 contains 17 residues. Germline V gene sequence: CDR1 LNHNV, CDR2 YYDKDF (reference sequence). CDR3 in DNA: TGTGCCACCAGCAGAGATCCACCTCGGGACAGAGACAATGAGCTGTTCTTC. It codes for CATSRDPPRDRDNELFF.

The V call is TRBV7-8, the J call TRBJ1-5, with TRBD1 matching 7 bases. This CDR3 is 16 amino acids long. Trimming cost V 5 bases and J 1 base; bases outside gene matches: 8. Germline values: CDR1 SGHVS, CDR2 FQNEAQ. The CDR3 nucleotides read TGTGCCAGCAGCCCTCAGGGGGGAAGGAGCAATCAGCCCCAGCATTTT. Its translation is CASSPQGGRSNQPQHF.

Only a few counts were recorded for this clone. The chain has TRBV11-2 and TRBJ2-3; D is perhaps TRBD2 (5 bases). In germline, CDR1 is SGHAT, CDR2 FQNNGV. There are 15 residues in the CDR3. Trimming shortened V by 1 base and J by 4 bases, and 12 bases separated the two germline ends. CDR3 in DNA: TGTGCCAGCAGCTTAGCCCCGGAGGTCGCAGATACGCAGTATTTT. Amino acid sequence: CASSLAPEVADTQYF. The variable domain in full, completed from reference TRBV11-2 and TRBJ2-3, reads EAGVAQSPRYKIIEKRQSVAFWCNPISGHATLYWYQQILGQGPKLLIQFQNNGVVDDSQLPKDRFSAERLKGVDSTLKIQPAKLEDSAVYLCASSLAPEVADTQYFGPGTRLTVL.

The J gene is TRBJ2-1, the V gene TRBV18; TRBD2 agrees at 7 bases. The germline V gene encodes CDR1 KGHSH and CDR2 LQKENI. Unmatched junction bases numbered 13, after V lost 2 bases and J lost 12 bases. The length of the CDR3 is 15 residues. This CDR3 is CASSPLGGDTMRQFF. The CDR3, as DNA: TGTGCCAGCTCACCATTGGGAGGGGATACAATGAGGCAGTTCTTC.

V gene TRBV28 combines with J gene TRBJ1-5; D not certain. Germline V lookup: CDR1 MDHEN, CDR2 SYDVKM. The length of the CDR3 is 16 residues. With 2 bases removed from V and 3 bases from J, the gap between germline ends came to 14 bases. DNA of the CDR3: TGTGCCAGCAGTTTAGTTGCGGCGGAACACAATCAGCCCCAGCATTTT. Residues: CASSLVAAEHNQPQHF.

The gene calls are TRBV7-2 and TRBJ2-7; the match to TRBD1 covers 7 bases. The ends lost 5 bases at V and 0 bases at J; junction bases unmatched: 4. The CDR3 has 14 residues. In germline, CDR1 is SGHTA, CDR2 FQGNSA. CDR3 nucleotides: TGTGCCAGCAGCCCGACAGGGTCCTCCTACGAGCAGTACTTC. This encodes CASSPTGSSYEQYF. Variable domain in full (rest from reference TRBV7-2 and TRBJ2-7): GAGVSQSPSNKVTEKGKDVELRCDPISGHTALYWYRQSLGQGLEFLIYFQGNSAPDKSGLPSDRFSAERTGGSVSTLTIQRTQQEDSAVYLCASSPTGSSYEQYFGPGTRLTVT.